These 19 T cell receptor beta chains share one sample of origin, sequenced in a study of T cells in Graves' hyperthyroidism and ophthalmopathy. Template material for amplifying TCR beta CDR3 regions consisted of RNA transcripts. TCR CDR3 regions were first amplified by RT-PCR with HTBI primers. TCRdb reprocessed the multiplex PCR reads with MiXCR, giving one entry per CDR3 protein. The sample shows hundreds of thousands of distinct CDR3 sequences, approximately 18% of them seen only once. The source material was blood. The source of these receptors is a woman in her forties or fifties with Graves' hyperthyroidism that later progressed to Graves' ophthalmopathy.

The rearrangement joins TRBV18 to TRBJ2-5, with a tentative D call TRBD2 (5 bases). With 3 bases removed from V and 7 bases from J, the gap between germline ends came to 12 bases. The length of the CDR3 is 13 residues. Germline V gene lookup returns CDR1 KGHSH and CDR2 LQKENI. CDR3 sequence reads: CASSPGILGTQYF. In DNA, the CDR3 is TGTGCCAGCTCACCGGGTATACTAGGGACCCAGTACTTC.

Regarding this clonotype: One end of the junction is discordant with germline, which a read error may explain. The chain uses TRBV20-1 and TRBJ2-7; the match to TRBD2 covers 8 bases. CDR1 DFQATT and CDR2 SNEGSKA come from the germline V gene (reference sequence). The CDR3 spans 12 residues. Here the CDR3 DNA reads TGCAGTGCCAGAGCGGGGGTAGGGGAGCAGTACTTC. Amino acid sequence: CSARAGVGEQYF.

This clonotype was seen many times. The chain uses TRBV11-2 and TRBJ1-2, with 7 bases lining up with TRBD1. Trimming removed 4 bases from V and 2 bases from J; junction bases left unmatched: 4. Germline V gene lookup returns CDR1 SGHAT and CDR2 FQNNGV. The CDR3 extends over 14 amino acids. Written as DNA, the CDR3 is TGTGCCAGCAGCTCGACGGGACAGAACTATGGCTACACCTTC. Protein sequence: CASSSTGQNYGYTF.

This chain uses TRBV20-1 with TRBJ2-5; 7 bases align to TRBD1. The CDR3 spans 14 residues. Germline lookup yields CDR1 DFQATT and CDR2 SNEGSKA (reference sequence). V shed 1 base, J shed 7 bases, and the junction held 9 bases outside the gene matches. CDR3: CSARGLQGLATQYF. The CDR3 DNA follows: TGCAGTGCTAGAGGGCTACAGGGGTTGGCGACCCAGTACTTC.

Many counts were recorded for this clonotype. The V gene is TRBV6-1, the J gene TRBJ1-1; no clear D. From germline, CDR1 is MNHNS and CDR2 SASEGT. Between the trimmed V and J ends, which lost 2 bases and 0 bases, there was a span of 7 bases. The CDR3 sequence is 14 residues long. The CDR3 spells CASSEYEMNTEAFF. The DNA for the CDR3 is TGTGCCAGCAGTGAATATGAGATGAACACTGAAGCTTTCTTT.

The chain combines TRBV7-9 with TRBJ2-7; no clear D. The CDR3 extends over 12 amino acids. Germline CDR1 SEHNR, CDR2 FQNEAQ (reference sequence). V shed 10 bases and J shed 0 bases, with 10 bases lying between them. The CDR3 spells CAISRDSYEQYF. CDR3 coding DNA: TGTGCCATCTCCAGAGACTCCTACGAGCAGTACTTC.

This clonotype was observed many times. The chain uses TRBV2 and TRBJ1-1; 10 bases match TRBD1. V was pared by 9 bases and J by 5 bases, with 9 bases of the junction left unmatched. The CDR3 has 14 amino acids. Germline lookup yields CDR1 SNHLY and CDR2 FYNNEI. CDR3 protein: CASQRDRGWTEAFF. The CDR3 bases are TGTGCCAGTCAAAGGGACAGGGGATGGACTGAAGCTTTCTTT.

This clonotype showed up many times. The genes are TRBV20-1 and TRBJ1-1; no firm D call. Germline V gene data show CDR1 as DFQATT and CDR2 as SNEGSKA (reference sequence). This CDR3 region has 13 residues. V was shortened by 0 bases and J by 7 bases, with 12 bases between the two germline ends. In DNA, the CDR3 is TGCAGTGCTAGAGAGGGTGACGGAGGTGAAGCTTTCTTT. Translating gives CSAREGDGGEAFF.

This clonotype was observed many times. The chain couples TRBV6-2 or TRBV6-3 to TRBJ2-1; TRBD1 agrees at 8 bases. Germline V lookup: CDR1 MNHEY, CDR2 SVGEGT. V lost 7 bases and J lost 7; bases outside the gene matches: 15. This CDR3 is built from 16 residues. The CDR3 region is CASITGGRGLDNEQFF. The CDR3 DNA reads TGTGCCAGCATTACAGGTGGCAGGGGGCTTGATAATGAGCAGTTCTTC.

In this sample, this clonotype turned up a few times. The CDR3 is CASRTLGPHSGNTIYF. DNA of the CDR3: TGTGCCAGCAGAACCCTGGGACCTCACTCTGGAAACACCATATATTTT. The chain has TRBV12-3 or TRBV12-4 and TRBJ1-3; tentatively, D is TRBD1 (5 bases). The CDR3 is 16 amino acids. The germline V and J ends were trimmed by 6 bases and 0 bases, with 15 bases remaining between them.

This clonotype was found a few times. This chain connects TRBV14 to TRBJ1-2; D gene unclear. Germline CDR1 SGHDN, CDR2 FVKESK. Trimming left V 7 bases short and J 6 bases short, with 18 bases between. The CDR3 has 14 residues. The CDR3 sequence is CASTLGGEGNGYTF. The CDR3 region has the DNA TGTGCCAGCACCCTCGGAGGAGAAGGAAATGGCTACACCTTC. Looking up the rest from reference TRBV14 and TRBJ1-2 gives the full variable domain: EAGVTQFPSHSVIEKGQTVTLRCDPISGHDNLYWYRRVMGKEIKFLLHFVKESKQDESGMPNNRFLAERTGGTYSTLKVQPAELEDSGVYFCASTLGGEGNGYTFGSGTRLTVV.

This clonotype was counted at least ten times. The chain links TRBV30 to TRBJ1-2; no reliable D call. The CDR3 is 13 amino acids. Trimming took off 3 bases at V and 1 base at J, with 9 bases between the two ends. Germline V lookup: CDR1 GTSNPN, CDR2 SVGIG (reference sequence). This chain's CDR3 is CAWRPTSNYGYTF. The CDR3 DNA reads as TGTGCCTGGAGGCCTACAAGTAACTATGGCTACACCTTC. Combining the CDR3 with reference TRBV30 and TRBJ1-2 gives the whole variable domain SQTIHQWPATLVQPVGSPLSLECTVEGTSNPNLYWYRQAAGRGLQLLFYSVGIGQISSEVPQNLSASRPQDRQFILSSKKLLLSDSGFYLCAWRPTSNYGYTFGSGTRLTVV.

A few counts support this clonotype. The gene calls are TRBV6-2 or TRBV6-3 and TRBJ2-3; unclear D gene. The CDR3 is 16 residues long. Trimming pared 6 bases from V and 2 bases from J, leaving 18 bases between. In germline, CDR1 is MNHEY, CDR2 SVGEGT. As DNA, the CDR3 is TGTGCCAGCAGCCTCGATACTCGGACCGACACAGATACGCAGTATTTT. Translation: CASSLDTRTDTDTQYF.

The rearrangement joins TRBV19 to TRBJ1-5, with unresolved D. The germline V gene has CDR1 LNHDA and CDR2 SQIVND (reference sequence). Trimming removed 7 bases from V and 5 bases from J, with 9 bases in between. CDR3 size: 12 residues. The CDR3 DNA follows: TGTGCCAGTATGTTCTTGGATCAGCCCCAGCATTTT. This codes for CASMFLDQPQHF.

This clonotype was detected ten times or more. This chain joins TRBV2 and TRBJ2-7; possibly TRBD1 for D (6 bases). CDR1 SNHLY and CDR2 FYNNEI come from the germline V gene. V lost 2 bases to trimming and J lost 0 bases, with 8 bases between them. The CDR3 covers 14 residues. The DNA for the CDR3 is TGTGCCAGCAGTGAACGGGACATCTCCTACGAGCAGTACTTC. It encodes CASSERDISYEQYF.

The chain employs TRBV2 and TRBJ2-7; weak D call: TRBD2 (6 bases). The CDR3 is made up of 15 amino acids. V gave up 4 bases and J gave up 0 bases, with 13 bases separating them. The germline gives CDR1 SNHLY, CDR2 FYNNEI. The CDR3 here is CASSGGVGLSYEQYF. CDR3 DNA: TGTGCCAGCAGTGGGGGGGTTGGGCTCTCCTACGAGCAGTACTTC.

This clonotype was seen at least ten times. The V and J genes are TRBV6-5 and TRBJ1-2; TRBD1 agrees at 7 bases. V lost 2 bases, J lost 4 bases, and 10 bases stayed unmatched. The CDR3 is 16 amino acids. In germline, CDR1 is MNHEY, CDR2 SVGAGI. The CDR3 nucleotides are TGTGCCAGCAGTTACGGGGCAGGGGGTACTGTCTATGGCTACACCTTC. Its translation is CASSYGAGGTVYGYTF.

Many counts were recorded for this clonotype. The V gene is TRBV7-3, the J gene TRBJ2-3, with no clear D. Germline CDR1 is SGHTA and CDR2 is FQGTGA. V lost 0 bases, J lost 4 bases, and 8 bases lay in between. This CDR3 has 14 amino acids. The CDR3 loop is CASSLTRAADTQYF. The CDR3 DNA reads TGTGCCAGCAGCTTAACCCGGGCGGCAGATACGCAGTATTTT.

The table lists this clonotype with many counts. The rearrangement uses TRBV5-1 and TRBJ2-3, with unresolved D. CDR1 is SGHRS, CDR2 YFSETQ, per germline. Deletions cut 2 bases from V and 2 bases from J, with 12 bases between. The CDR3 has 15 residues. The CDR3 bases are TGCGCCAGCAGCTTTCTAGGGCTTAACACAGATACGCAGTATTTT. Translating it yields CASSFLGLNTDTQYF.